Below are 9 T cell receptor beta chains sequenced from a single sample in a study of blood T cell repertoires in COVID-19. The table came from immunoSEQ multiplex PCR; TCRdb's copy has only in-frame clones and leaves some out. Found here are about 140,000 clones, roughly four fifths of them singletons; the top ten hold around 1.5%. The sequencing input was peripheral blood. The source of these receptors is a human donor in a cohort sampled during active COVID-19.

The chain recombines TRBV2 with TRBJ2-7, with 8 positions matching TRBD2. Losses at the gene ends were 4 bases for V and 0 bases for J; bases not matched to a gene: 8. The CDR3 spans 16 residues. CDR1 and CDR2 from the germline V gene are SNHLY and FYNNEI. The CDR3 coding sequence is TGTGCCAGCAGTGCCCCACTAGCGGCGTACTCCTACGAGCAGTACTTC. Amino acid sequence: CASSAPLAAYSYEQYF.

The chain couples TRBV18 to TRBJ2-7; perhaps TRBD1 as D (5 bases). In germline, CDR1 is KGHSH, CDR2 LQKENI. Trimming took 2 bases from V and 2 from J, leaving 16 bases between them. The CDR3 is 16 residues long. The CDR3 protein is CASSPTLSDSTYEQYF. In DNA, the CDR3 is TGTGCCAGCTCACCAACCCTCTCTGACAGCACCTACGAGCAGTACTTC.

The rearrangement uses TRBV5-1 and TRBJ2-7; TRBD2 is a possible D gene (5 bases). This CDR3 is 12 amino acids long. The germline gives CDR1 SGHRS, CDR2 YFSETQ. The V gene lost 5 bases and the J gene lost 6 bases, with 12 bases spanning the gap. The chain's CDR3 is CASRQYSGEQYF. The CDR3, as DNA: TGCGCCAGCAGGCAATACAGCGGCGAGCAGTACTTC.

This clone has a handful of counts. The chain uses TRBV19 and TRBJ1-5, with 7 bases that match TRBD1. Trimming cost V 4 bases and J 6 bases; bases outside gene matches: 12. This CDR3 region has 16 residues. Germline assignment: CDR1 LNHDA and CDR2 SQIVND (reference sequence). The DNA for the CDR3 is TGTGCCAGTAGTACCTTAGACAGGGAGGTTTCTCAGCCCCAGCATTTT. Protein sequence: CASSTLDREVSQPQHF.

The chain combines TRBV19 with TRBJ1-2; possible D gene TRBD1, 6 bases. Germline lookup yields CDR1 LNHDA and CDR2 SQIVND (reference sequence). V was shortened by 6 bases and J by 2 bases, with 13 bases between the two germline ends. The CDR3 runs 14 residues. In DNA form, the CDR3 reads TGTGCCAGTAGGCCCAGGGGCGGGAACTATGGCTACACCTTC. Protein sequence: CASRPRGGNYGYTF.

V usage is TRBV15 and J usage is TRBJ1-1; 8 bases agree with TRBD1. CDR3 size: 14 residues. CDR1 is LNHNV and CDR2 is YYDKDF in the germline V gene (reference sequence). V lost 1 base, J lost 4 bases, and 2 bases stayed unmatched. The CDR3 coding sequence is TGTGCCACCAGCAGAGTACAGGGGGGCACTGAAGCTTTCTTT. Translated: CATSRVQGGTEAFF.

This clone was recorded once. The rearrangement links TRBV5-5 to TRBJ1-1, with D perhaps matching TRBD1 (6 bases). Germline assignment: CDR1 SGHKS and CDR2 YYEKEE (reference sequence). The CDR3 has 15 residues. Trimming stripped 4 bases from V and 1 base from J, with 14 bases between. The CDR3 nucleotides read TGTGCCAGCAGCCCGCGTACAGGGACGAACACTGAAGCTTTCTTT. Its protein is CASSPRTGTNTEAFF. The full variable domain, rest sourced from reference TRBV5-5 and TRBJ1-1, is DAGVTQSPTHLIKTRGQQVTLRCSPISGHKSVSWYQQVLGQGPQFIFQYYEKEERGRGNFPDRFSARQFPNYSSELNVNALLLGDSALYLCASSPRTGTNTEAFFGQGTRLTVV.

This chain joins TRBV6-1 and TRBJ1-1; D is unresolved. The CDR3 loop spans 11 amino acids. The V end lost 0 bases, the J end lost 9 bases, and 5 bases lay between the germline ends. The germline gives CDR1 MNHNS, CDR2 SASEGT. The CDR3 sequence is CASSEAEKAFF. In DNA, the CDR3 is TGTGCCAGCAGTGAAGCGGAGAAAGCTTTCTTT.

Comment on this clone: The same CDR3 arises from other DNA sequences in this sample as well. The J gene is TRBJ1-2, the V gene TRBV2; no reliable D call. The germline V gene encodes CDR1 SNHLY and CDR2 FYNNEI. Trimming pared 5 bases from V and 2 bases from J, leaving 6 bases between. This CDR3 has 12 residues. The CDR3 sequence: CASSPENYGYTF. CDR3 nucleotide sequence: TGTGCCAGCAGTCCAGAAAACTATGGCTACACCTTC. Looking up the rest from reference TRBV2 and TRBJ1-2 gives the full variable domain: EPEVTQTPSHQVTQMGQEVILRCVPISNHLYFYWYRQILGQKVEFLVSFYNNEISEKSEIFDDQFSVERPDGSNFTLKIRSTKLEDSAMYFCASSPENYGYTFGSGTRLTVV.